Presented here are 17 T cell receptor beta chains from one specimen sequenced in a study of T-cell reconstitution after alpha-beta-depleted transplantation in children. Using unique molecular identifiers, the investigators prepared the TCRbeta library. TCRdb independently ran MiXCR on the PCR reads; one entry per CDR3 protein. Among 75,000 to 80,000 distinct CDR3 sequences listed, around a sixth were seen once. This specimen was PBMCs, mostly from graft donor cells, taken 360 days after TCRalphabeta/CD19-depleted stem cell transplant. The origin of the receptors is a male patient aged 2 to 10 who had a stem cell transplant for acute lymphoblastic leukemia, so the T cells may come from the graft donor.

This chain joins TRBV11-1 and TRBJ2-7; TRBD2 matches at 13 bases. V shed 5 bases, J shed 5 bases, and the junction held 6 bases outside the gene matches. This CDR3 contains 15 residues. The germline gives CDR1 SGHAT, CDR2 FQDESV (reference sequence). The DNA for the CDR3 is TGTGCCAGCAGCGGTGGACTAGCGGGAGACGACGAGCAGTACTTC. Its protein is CASSGGLAGDDEQYF.

The chain couples TRBV5-1 to TRBJ2-3; no clear D gene. Trimming removed 1 base at V and 4 bases at J, with 13 bases between. The CDR3 totals 15 residues. Germline lookup yields CDR1 SGHRS and CDR2 YFSETQ. The CDR3 sequence: CASSLSGVGADTQYF. CDR3 DNA sequence: TGCGCCAGCAGCTTGTCTGGAGTTGGGGCAGATACGCAGTATTTT.

This clonotype was counted many times. The genes are TRBV7-8 and TRBJ2-1; 7 positions agree with TRBD2. Looked up from germline, CDR1 is SGHVS and CDR2 is FQNEAQ. The CDR3 loop spans 17 amino acids. V lost 5 bases, J lost 0 bases, and 10 bases stayed unmatched. Here the CDR3 DNA reads TGTGCCAGCAGCCCTTCAGCGGGGCAGCCCTCCTACAATGAGCAGTTCTTC. This codes for CASSPSAGQPSYNEQFF.

J is TRBJ1-6 and V is TRBV20-1, with 7 bases aligning to TRBD1. The CDR3 is 14 amino acids. Germline V lookup: CDR1 DFQATT, CDR2 SNEGSKA (reference sequence). J was trimmed by 7 bases and V by 5 bases; bases with no gene match: 8. CDR3 residues: CSAGGQNTNSPLHF. The CDR3 DNA sequence: TGCAGTGCTGGGGGACAGAACACGAATTCACCCCTCCACTTT.

Only a few counts were recorded for this clonotype. CDR3 loop: CASFSRARRDTGELFF. Here the CDR3 DNA reads TGTGCCAGCTTTAGTAGGGCCCGAAGGGACACCGGGGAGCTGTTTTTT. The chain joins TRBV7-2 to TRBJ2-2; D gene uncertain. From germline, CDR1 is SGHTA and CDR2 FQGNSA. The ends were cut back, 8 bases at V and 3 bases at J, with 19 bases in the middle. CDR3 length: 16 residues.

In its sample, this clonotype was seen a few times. The V and J genes are TRBV4-2 and TRBJ2-3; 13 bases are a match to TRBD2. The germline V gene has CDR1 LGHNA and CDR2 YNFKEQ. The junction had 3 bases not matched to a gene; V was cut back by 1 base and J by 5 bases. CDR3 length equals 16 residues. CDR3 region: CASSQGTSGSGDTQYF. The CDR3 region has the DNA TGTGCCAGCAGCCAAGGGACTAGCGGGAGTGGAGATACGCAGTATTTT.

This clonotype was observed at least ten times. V is TRBV3-1 and J is TRBJ2-7, with no clear D. The CDR3 length is 14 residues. In germline, CDR1 is LGHDT, CDR2 YNNKEL (reference sequence). Trimming removed 4 bases from V and 4 bases from J, with 14 bases in between. The CDR3 reads CASSPRQSSYEQYF. CDR3 nucleotides: TGTGCCAGCAGCCCCCGACAAAGCAGTTACGAGCAGTACTTC.

The V call is TRBV4-1, the J call TRBJ2-1, with 8 nucleotides matching TRBD1. The CDR3 is made up of 17 amino acids. Trimming removed 2 bases from V and 8 bases from J; junction bases left unmatched: 14. From germline, CDR1 is MGHRA and CDR2 YSYEKL. DNA for the CDR3: TGCGCCAGCAGCCAATCCGGGACAGGTTGGAAGAGCGATGAGCAGTTCTTC. Translation: CASSQSGTGWKSDEQFF.

A few counts support this clonotype. This chain links TRBV21-1 with TRBJ2-7; the D call of TRBD2 is as the table states it, not checked on the DNA. TRBV21-1 is reported as a pseudogene. This CDR3 has 14 amino acids. The CDR3 loop is CASSKVSEAVEQYF. CDR3 in DNA: TGTGCCAGCAGCAAAGTTAGCGAAGCGGTCGAGCAGTACTTC.

This sequence joins TRBV7-9 and TRBJ2-7; 10 bases align to TRBD2. V gave up 0 bases and J gave up 0 bases; unmatched junction bases: 5. Looked up from germline, CDR1 is SEHNR and CDR2 is FQNEAQ (reference sequence). The CDR3 has 17 amino acids. This CDR3 reads CASSLASGRASSYEQYF. CDR3 nucleotide sequence: TGTGCCAGCAGCTTAGCGAGCGGGAGGGCCTCCTCCTACGAGCAGTACTTC.

The V and J genes are TRBV7-9 and TRBJ2-5, with 7 bases fitting TRBD2. V shed 2 bases, J shed 3 bases, and the junction held 3 bases outside the gene matches. This CDR3 is built from 14 residues. The V gene's germline CDR1 is SEHNR and CDR2 FQNEAQ (reference sequence). CDR3 bases: TGTGCCAGCAGCTTATTTCTAGCGGAAGAGACCCAGTACTTC. Protein: CASSLFLAEETQYF.

This clonotype was seen more than once but under ten times. The chain uses TRBV5-1 and TRBJ2-1; D not certain. The V end lost 3 bases, the J end lost 6 bases, and 16 bases lay between the germline ends. CDR3 length: 15 residues. Germline V gene sequence: CDR1 SGHRS, CDR2 YFSETQ. The CDR3 region is CASSSQRHWGNEQFF. The CDR3 coding sequence is TGCGCCAGCAGCTCACAGCGACATTGGGGCAATGAGCAGTTCTTC.

As to this clonotype: With a much larger clone just one base away, this may be a read error. The chain recombines TRBV4-1 with TRBJ2-7; 12 bases line up with TRBD1. The junction had 16 bases not matched to a gene; V was cut back by 1 base and J by 9 bases. The V gene's germline CDR1 is MGHRA and CDR2 YSYEKL. The length of the CDR3 is 18 residues. CDR3 region: CASSQGPTSGQGAQVQYF. DNA for the CDR3: TGCGCCAGCAGCCAAGGGCCAACCTCGGGACAGGGGGCGCAGGTGCAGTACTTC.

The chain joins TRBV21-1 to TRBJ2-1; TRBD1 reflects the table's D call only, with no check against the DNA. TRBV21-1 is shown as a pseudogene. The CDR3 is 20 amino acids. The CDR3 protein is CASSNRDSKRNSSVDNEQFF. DNA for the CDR3: TGTGCCAGCAGCAACCGAGACAGTAAACGAAATTCTAGCGTCGACAATGAGCAGTTCTTC.

This clonotype was counted ten times or more. No conserved phenylalanine or tryptophan is present at the end of the CDR3, so a read error is the likely explanation. The limits of the CDR3 on the DNA are not certain, so only TCRdb's listed CDR3 is given. The V and J genes are TRBV20-1 and TRBJ2-1; the table assigns TRBD2, which was not confirmed against the DNA. With termini counted, the CDR3 has 11 amino acids. In germline, CDR1 is DFQATT, CDR2 SNEGSKA (reference sequence). The CDR3 is CSARGPGLVVD.

The V gene is TRBV5-6, the J gene TRBJ2-7; D possibly corresponds to TRBD2 (6 bases). Germline V gene sequence: CDR1 SGHDT, CDR2 YYEEEE. Trimming stripped 0 bases from V and 2 bases from J, with 9 bases between. The CDR3 runs to 14 residues. In nucleotides, the CDR3 is TGTGCCAGCAGCTTGGTTGGACTAACCTACGAGCAGTACTTC. This encodes CASSLVGLTYEQYF.

This clonotype was counted between two and nine times. The rearrangement joins TRBV20-1 to TRBJ1-1; D not resolved. This CDR3 spans 12 amino acids. Germline lookup yields CDR1 DFQATT and CDR2 SNEGSKA (reference sequence). Trimming cost V 3 bases and J 4 bases, with 9 bases left between them. The DNA for the CDR3 is TGCAGTGCTAGTCCCTTGGGCACTGAAGCTTTCTTT. Protein: CSASPLGTEAFF.